Listed below are T cell receptor beta chains from one sample, sequenced in a study of CD8+ T cells in alopecia areata. The assay was immunoSEQ multiplex PCR, and TCRdb's table has in-frame clones only and misses some. Of 180,000 or so clones in the sample, about 51% were seen once. Specimen: CD8+ T cells sorted from blood, collected around week 54, from a patient treated with tofacitinib. The source of these receptors is a human donor with alopecia areata. The CDR3 runs from the conserved cysteine through the conserved F or W. A D gene is named only where the DNA matches it firmly.

D gene	J gene	V gene	CDR3 protein
.	TRBJ2-2	TRBV29-1	CSVSFTGELFF
.	TRBJ1-2	TRBV6-5	CASLGEGYGYTF
.	TRBJ2-7	TRBV10-3	CATTPTTGYEQYF
.	TRBJ2-2	TRBV6-5	CASSGPGGEAGELFF
.	TRBJ2-4	TRBV6-6	CASSYYSNGAKNIQYF
.	TRBJ2-7	TRBV4-2	CASSPRSGPSYEQYF
TRBD1	TRBJ1-2	TRBV27	CASSWTGGNYGYTF
.	TRBJ2-7	TRBV14	CASSQGPGQYF
.	TRBJ2-3	TRBV9	CASSPLLAGATDTQYF
TRBD1	TRBJ1-1	TRBV4-2	CASSQADRDATEAFF
.	TRBJ2-6	TRBV5-1	CASSLGRISGANVLTF
.	TRBJ2-2	TRBV5-1	CASSFSGPDTGELFF
.	TRBJ2-7	TRBV10-3	CAIKSGDVYEQYF
.	TRBJ1-6	TRBV7-6	CASSWADSPLHF
.	TRBJ2-5	TRBV4-2	CASSQEGGAQETQYF
.	TRBJ2-5	TRBV27	CASSREGRETQYF
.	TRBJ2-1	TRBV7-3	CASSLIPRGGGTGSYNEQFF
TRBD1	TRBJ2-3	TRBV9	CASSSRDRVTDTQYF
.	TRBJ2-7	TRBV7-2	CASSLLAAVMDYEQYF
TRBD2	TRBJ2-1	TRBV5-6	CASSGPGLASHNEQFF
TRBD2	TRBJ2-7	TRBV6-5	CASSARGSSYEQYF
TRBD1	TRBJ2-5	TRBV11-1	CASSFGQGIKTQYF
.	TRBJ2-1	TRBV14	CASSQLGVSYNEQFF
.	TRBJ1-2	TRBV5-1	CASAGLLTSYGYTF
.	TRBJ2-1	TRBV6-6	CASSYWVMGSYNEQFF
TRBD2	TRBJ2-1	TRBV4-2	CASKTSGGSPYNEQFF
.	TRBJ2-7	TRBV29-1	CSVESTDGTYEQYF
.	TRBJ2-4	TRBV6-5	CASRSQENIQYF
.	TRBJ1-1	TRBV7-2	CASSEYRVNTEAFF
.	TRBJ1-2	TRBV29-1	CSVGAGDGYTF
.	TRBJ2-3	TRBV11-2	CASSLSTDTQYF
TRBD2	TRBJ2-1	TRBV11-2	CASSLAGGFYNEQFF
.	TRBJ2-3	TRBV29-1	CSAGRAEGTDTQYF
TRBD1	TRBJ2-7	TRBV30	CAWNLDRGLSEQYF
TRBD2	TRBJ2-5	TRBV14	CASSQKVAGTQYF